Following are 2 T cell receptor beta chains from one sample sequenced in a study of blood T cells in healthy people across ages. The use of a sample-barcoded 5' primer and a J-beta primer mix characterized a second PCR of roughly 6 to 11 cycles. TCRdb used MiXCR to reprocess the 5' RACE reads, holding one entry per CDR3 protein. This sample has a few hundred thousand distinct CDR3 sequences, with about 28% found just once. This sample was also put to use in a study of T cells of mothers and their children.

Source material: blood. These receptor sequences come from a boy aged 2-9 years in good health.

This clonotype was seen only a few times. This chain joins TRBV19 and TRBJ2-5; no definite D call. The J call is in doubt because the DNA end fits TRBJ2-7 better. The CDR3 sequence is 15 residues long. CDR1 LNHDA and CDR2 SQIVND come from the germline V gene (reference sequence). The CDR3 DNA follows: TGTGCCAGTAGTATAAACACCATGAGCTCCTACGAGCAGTACTTC. It translates to CASSINTMSSYEQYF.

This clonotype occurred a few times. V is TRBV10-1 and J is TRBJ1-5; D not resolved. CDR1 WNHNN and CDR2 SYGVQD come from the germline V gene (reference sequence). The V gene lost 9 bases and the J gene lost 7 bases, with 28 bases spanning the gap. The CDR3 covers 17 residues. CDR3 protein: CASNSGPDCSPYQPQHF. The CDR3 DNA reads as TGCGCCAGTAATAGTGGCCCGGACTGCTCCCCCTACCAGCCCCAGCATTTT.